The 29 T cell receptor beta chains below come from one sample, sequenced in a study of graft-versus-host responses after intestinal transplantation. TCRdb keeps only in-frame clones here, not all; method: immunoSEQ multiplex PCR. The data show about 120,000 clones, with approximately 92% seen just once and around 0.12% held by the top ten. These receptors have no known antigen. Sequencing used unstimulated CD4+ T cells sorted from spleen or lymph node cells, obtained before intestinal transplant. These receptors originate from a human donor who received an intestinal transplant.

This sequence joins TRBV6-4 and TRBJ2-2; 10 nucleotides agree with TRBD2. The length of the CDR3 is 15 residues. V dropped 5 bases and J dropped 7; count of bases not matched to a gene: 7. Per the germline V gene, CDR1 is MRHNA and CDR2 is SNTAGT. CDR3 nucleotides: TGTGCCAGCAGTAGGACTAGCGGTGGTTACGGGGAGCTGTTTTTT. As protein: CASSRTSGGYGELFF.

V usage is TRBV28 and J usage is TRBJ1-1; D is unclear. The CDR3 loop spans 14 amino acids. From germline, CDR1 is MDHEN and CDR2 SYDVKM. V lost 1 base, J lost 4 bases, and 10 bases lay in between. CDR3 nucleotide sequence: TGTGCCAGCAGTTTATATCAGACCCGCACTGAAGCTTTCTTT. Its protein is CASSLYQTRTEAFF.

V and J are TRBV28 and TRBJ1-1, with D hard to call. V lost 10 bases and J 3 bases, leaving 9 bases between the germline ends. CDR3 length: 11 amino acids. Germline-derived CDR1 and CDR2 are MDHEN and SYDVKM. This CDR3 reads CATCSYTEAFF. In nucleotides, the CDR3 is TGTGCCACCTGCAGCTACACTGAAGCTTTCTTT.

The chain has TRBV18 and TRBJ1-1, with 8 bases aligning to TRBD1. Trimming cost V 1 base and J 6 bases; bases outside gene matches: 7. CDR3 size: 15 residues. Germline CDR1 is KGHSH and CDR2 is LQKENI. The CDR3 sequence: CASSPRDRGSAEAFF. The CDR3 region has the DNA TGTGCCAGCTCACCACGTGACAGGGGAAGCGCTGAAGCTTTCTTT.

As DNA, the CDR3 is TGTGCCACCAGCAGCGGACAGGGGGTTTCTCAGCCCCAGCATTTT. This gives the protein CATSSGQGVSQPQHF. This chain joins TRBV15 and TRBJ1-5; 10 bases fit TRBD1. Germline-derived CDR1 and CDR2 are LNHNV and YYDKDF (reference sequence). The junction had 5 bases not matched to a gene; V was cut back by 3 bases and J by 6 bases. The CDR3 totals 15 residues.

This chain connects TRBV5-1 to TRBJ2-7, with 8 bases fitting TRBD1. Germline CDR1 is SGHRS and CDR2 is YFSETQ. The J segment lost 2 bases and the V segment lost 5 bases, leaving 6 bases of the junction unmatched. The CDR3 runs 14 residues. The DNA of the CDR3 is TGCGCCAGCAGACGGACAGGGACCACCTACGAGCAGTACTTC. This gives the protein CASRRTGTTYEQYF.

The gene calls are TRBV5-1 and TRBJ2-7, with D uncertain. Germline V gene data show CDR1 as SGHRS and CDR2 as YFSETQ. The CDR3 totals 12 residues. The V and J ends lost 2 bases and 4 bases respectively, with 7 bases between them. The CDR3: CASSFGEYEQYF. Written as DNA, the CDR3 is TGCGCCAGCAGCTTCGGCGAATACGAGCAGTACTTC.

The genes are TRBV6-5 and TRBJ1-4, with D uncertain. CDR1 and CDR2 (germline): MNHEY, SVGAGI. This CDR3 spans 14 amino acids. Trimming removed 6 bases from V and 2 bases from J, with 10 bases in between. The CDR3 protein is CASSPWRTNEKLFF. DNA for the CDR3: TGTGCCAGCAGCCCTTGGCGGACTAATGAAAAACTGTTTTTT.

The chain has TRBV9 and TRBJ1-2; D call uncertain. V was cut by 0 bases and J by 4 bases, with 10 bases left in between. The CDR3 spans 14 residues. The germline V gene has CDR1 SGDLS and CDR2 YYNGEE. DNA of the CDR3: TGTGCCAGCAGCGTAGTAGGGAGGCCCTATGGCTACACCTTC. Its translation: CASSVVGRPYGYTF. Using reference TRBV9 and TRBJ1-2 for the parts outside the CDR3, the full variable domain is DSGVTQTPKHLITATGQRVTLRCSPRSGDLSVYWYQQSLDQGLQFLIQYYNGEERAKGNILERFSAQQFPDLHSELNLSSLELGDSALYFCASSVVGRPYGYTFGSGTRLTVV.

The rearrangement links TRBV5-1 to TRBJ1-3; possibly TRBD1 for D (5 bases). V was cut by 3 bases and J by 0 bases, with 13 bases left in between. CDR1 and CDR2 (germline): SGHRS, YFSETQ. The CDR3 runs to 16 residues. The CDR3 reads CASSYGDGSSGNTIYF. In DNA, the CDR3 is TGCGCCAGCAGCTACGGGGACGGGAGCTCTGGAAACACCATATATTTT.

The V gene is TRBV18, the J gene TRBJ1-2; maybe TRBD1 (5 bases). Trimming removed 0 bases from V and 6 bases from J, with 11 bases in between. This CDR3 has 14 residues. From germline, CDR1 is KGHSH and CDR2 LQKENI. CDR3: CASSPPNAGNGYTF. Written as DNA, the CDR3 is TGTGCCAGCTCACCACCGAACGCAGGGAATGGCTACACCTTC.

This sequence joins TRBV5-1 and TRBJ1-1; D call uncertain. Germline V lookup: CDR1 SGHRS, CDR2 YFSETQ. V shed 0 bases and J shed 0 bases, with 12 bases lying between them. The CDR3 contains 16 residues. CDR3: CASSLAPLGMNTEAFF. The CDR3 DNA reads TGCGCCAGCAGCTTGGCCCCGTTGGGGATGAACACTGAAGCTTTCTTT.

The V and J genes are TRBV18 and TRBJ2-3, with 7 nucleotides matching TRBD2. The V and J ends lost 4 bases and 2 bases, in that order; junction bases with no gene match: 6. Germline lookup yields CDR1 KGHSH and CDR2 LQKENI. The CDR3 has 15 residues. The CDR3 loop reads CASSRLADYTDTQYF. For the CDR3, the DNA is TGTGCCAGCTCACGTCTAGCGGACTACACAGATACGCAGTATTTT.

This chain connects TRBV19 to TRBJ1-2, with 10 bases lining up with TRBD1. CDR1 is LNHDA and CDR2 is SQIVND in the germline V gene (reference sequence). The junction had 5 bases not matched to a gene; V was cut back by 5 bases and J by 8 bases. CDR3 length: 13 amino acids. CDR3 nucleotide sequence: TGTGCCAGTAGTTGGGACAGGGGTTACGGCTACACCTTC. Residues: CASSWDRGYGYTF.

The rearrangement joins TRBV29-1 to TRBJ2-1; 7 nucleotides agree with TRBD2. The germline V gene has CDR1 SQVTM and CDR2 ANQGSEA. The V segment lost 7 bases and the J segment 2 bases; nucleotides outside the gene matches: 17. The CDR3 is 17 amino acids. CDR3 sequence reads: CSASWIGRELTYNEQFF. CDR3 sequence (DNA): TGCAGCGCCTCCTGGATTGGGCGGGAGTTAACCTACAATGAGCAGTTCTTC.

V gene TRBV11-2 combines with J gene TRBJ2-6; 8 bases align to TRBD1. Per the germline V gene, CDR1 is SGHAT and CDR2 is FQNNGV. This CDR3 comprises 18 residues. Unmatched junction bases numbered 9, after V lost 3 bases and J lost 2 bases. This CDR3 reads CASSFLRPGQAGANVLTF. The CDR3 DNA reads TGTGCCAGCAGCTTCCTAAGACCGGGACAGGCTGGGGCCAACGTCCTGACTTTC.

The rearrangement uses TRBV6-1 and TRBJ2-7; 8 positions agree with TRBD1. The CDR3 is made up of 14 amino acids. From germline, CDR1 is MNHNS and CDR2 SASEGT. The V segment lost 3 bases and the J segment 4 bases; nucleotides outside the gene matches: 5. The CDR3 region is CASSEGTGLYEQYF. The DNA of the CDR3 is TGTGCCAGCAGTGAGGGGACAGGCCTATACGAGCAGTACTTC.

This clone occurred once. V gene TRBV27 combines with J gene TRBJ1-5; possible D gene TRBD1, 6 bases. The CDR3 consists of 13 residues. The V and J ends lost 10 bases and 2 bases respectively, with 12 bases between them. Germline V gene sequence: CDR1 MNHEY, CDR2 SMNVEV (reference sequence). CDR3 residues: CATLRGGNQPQHF. CDR3 bases: TGTGCCACCCTGAGGGGGGGCAATCAGCCCCAGCATTTT.

The rearrangement joins TRBV11-2 to TRBJ1-2; no clear D gene. Germline V gene lookup returns CDR1 SGHAT and CDR2 FQNNGV. V shed 5 bases and J shed 2 bases, with 9 bases lying between them. CDR3 size: 13 residues. The CDR3 region has the DNA TGTGCCAGCAGCAACGGGATAAACTATGGCTACACCTTC. Translation gives CASSNGINYGYTF. The full variable domain, in which reference TRBV11-2 and TRBJ1-2 provide the parts outside the CDR3, is EAGVAQSPRYKIIEKRQSVAFWCNPISGHATLYWYQQILGQGPKLLIQFQNNGVVDDSQLPKDRFSAERLKGVDSTLKIQPAKLEDSAVYLCASSNGINYGYTFGSGTRLTVV.

The chain joins TRBV11-3 to TRBJ2-1; no clear D gene. Germline V lookup: CDR1 SGHNT, CDR2 YENEEA. Trimming removed 1 base from V and 7 bases from J, with 8 bases in between. The CDR3 covers 13 residues. In DNA, the CDR3 is TGTGCCAGCAGCTTAGGAGGTGTAAATGAGCAGTTCTTC. This gives the protein CASSLGGVNEQFF.

The chain uses TRBV6-5 and TRBJ2-7; D not resolved. The CDR3 contains 15 residues. Germline V gene lookup returns CDR1 MNHEY and CDR2 SVGAGI. V lost 0 bases, J lost 2 bases, and 11 bases lay in between. CDR3 protein: CASSYSRRSTYEQYF. CDR3 coding DNA: TGTGCCAGCAGTTACTCGCGCAGGTCAACCTACGAGCAGTACTTC.

The chain employs TRBV2 and TRBJ1-5, with D possibly matching TRBD1 (6 bases). The V end lost 3 bases, the J end lost 6 bases, and 18 bases lay between the germline ends. Germline-derived CDR1 and CDR2 are SNHLY and FYNNEI. This CDR3 region has 16 residues. CDR3 sequence reads: CASSDRFRGRIQPQHF. For the CDR3, the DNA is TGTGCCAGCAGTGATAGGTTCAGGGGTAGGATTCAGCCCCAGCATTTT.

This rearrangement joins TRBV10-2 to TRBJ1-1; 11 nucleotides agree with TRBD1. The length of the CDR3 is 14 residues. With V trimmed by 6 bases and J by 6 bases, 6 bases remained unmatched. Germline V gene lookup returns CDR1 WSHSY and CDR2 SAAADI. Here the CDR3 DNA reads TGCGCCAGCAGAAGGGACAGGGGGATGGCTGAAGCTTTCTTT. Amino acid sequence: CASRRDRGMAEAFF.

This clone appeared a few times. This chain links TRBV2 with TRBJ2-1, with a possible D match to TRBD1 (6 bases). Germline V gives CDR1 SNHLY, CDR2 FYNNEI. The CDR3 covers 12 residues. Between the trimmed V and J ends, which lost 6 bases and 5 bases, there was a span of 8 bases. The CDR3 DNA reads TGTGCCAGCAGCCAGGGGAACAATGAGCAGTTCTTC. Residues: CASSQGNNEQFF.

The chain couples TRBV5-8 to TRBJ2-7; D is unresolved. The CDR3 covers 11 residues. Germline loops: CDR1 SGHTS, CDR2 YDEGEE. V was shortened by 4 bases and J by 5 bases, with 7 bases between the two germline ends. The CDR3 spells CASSLGHEQYF. The CDR3 region has the DNA TGTGCCAGCAGCCTCGGGCACGAGCAGTACTTC.

V is TRBV7-3 and J is TRBJ1-1; D uncertain. CDR1 and CDR2 (germline): SGHTA, FQGTGA. Between the trimmed V and J ends, which lost 5 bases and 4 bases, there was a span of 14 bases. This CDR3 region has 14 residues. The CDR3 sequence is CASSLEGMSTEAFF. CDR3 bases: TGTGCCAGCAGCCTAGAAGGGATGAGCACTGAAGCTTTCTTT. The complete variable domain, with remaining parts taken from reference TRBV7-3 and TRBJ1-1, reads GAGVSQTPSNKVTEKGKYVELRCDPISGHTALYWYRQSLGQGPEFLIYFQGTGAADDSGLPNDRFFAVRPEGSVSTLKIQRTERGDSAVYLCASSLEGMSTEAFFGQGTRLTVV.

The chain has TRBV19 and TRBJ2-5; the D gene is possibly TRBD1 (7 bases). Germline values: CDR1 LNHDA, CDR2 SQIVND (reference sequence). Trimming took off 3 bases at V and 3 bases at J, with 17 bases between the two ends. The CDR3 is 16 residues long. The CDR3 spells CASSIRQGGSKETQYF. CDR3 DNA sequence: TGTGCCAGTAGTATCCGACAGGGAGGTTCAAAAGAGACCCAGTACTTC. Based on the CDR3 plus reference TRBV19 and TRBJ2-5, the full variable domain is DGGITQSPKYLFRKEGQNVTLSCEQNLNHDAMYWYRQDPGQGLRLIYYSQIVNDFQKGDIAEGYSVSREKKESFPLTVTSAQKNPTAFYLCASSIRQGGSKETQYFGPGTRLLVL.

This CDR3 reads CASSALGALSYEQYF. The CDR3 region has the DNA TGTGCCAGCAGTGCCCTAGGGGCACTTTCCTACGAGCAGTACTTC. The chain combines TRBV6-1 with TRBJ2-7; tentatively, D is TRBD1 (5 bases). The ends were cut back, 4 bases at V and 1 base at J, with 14 bases in the middle. CDR1 MNHNS and CDR2 SASEGT come from the germline V gene. This CDR3 contains 15 residues.

This rearrangement joins TRBV6-6 to TRBJ1-5; 11 nucleotides align to TRBD1. The CDR3 covers 15 residues. The J segment lost 6 bases and the V segment lost 6 bases, leaving 7 bases of the junction unmatched. Germline lookup yields CDR1 MNHNY and CDR2 SVGAGI (reference sequence). The CDR3 reads CASRIPGQGAQPQHF. Here the CDR3 DNA reads TGTGCCAGCAGGATACCCGGACAGGGGGCTCAGCCCCAGCATTTT.